A single sample is the source of the 2 T cell receptor beta chains below, sequenced in a study of CD8+CD57+ T cells in acquired aplastic anemia. Genomic DNA served as template for TCR beta VDJ and CDR3 profiling. TCRdb independently ran MiXCR on the reads; one entry per CDR3 protein. Among roughly 200,000 distinct CDR3 sequences, around 63% were seen once, and the ten largest hold 25% to 35%. Source material: sorted CD4+, CD8+, or CD8+CD57+ T cells (not recorded which) from PBMCs. These receptors came from a human donor in good health.

This chain uses TRBV14 with TRBJ1-6; D is unresolved. Germline CDR1 reads SGHDN; CDR2 reads FVKESK. This CDR3 comprises 12 residues. V was cut by 2 bases and J by 9 bases, with 5 bases left in between. The DNA for the CDR3 is TGTGCCAGCAGCCAACAGCCTTCACCCCTCCACTTT. This translates into CASSQQPSPLHF.

This clonotype has a count of ten or more. This chain uses TRBV5-1 with TRBJ2-7; unclear D gene. The CDR3 covers 13 residues. Germline CDR1 and CDR2: SGHRS and YFSETQ. Between the trimmed V and J ends, which lost 4 bases and 4 bases, there was a span of 12 bases. The CDR3 nucleotides are TGCGCCAGCAGCGATACAGATCCTTACGAGCAGTACTTC. Translation: CASSDTDPYEQYF. Full variable domain (outside the CDR3, taken from reference TRBV5-1 and TRBJ2-7): KAGVTQTPRYLIKTRGQQVTLSCSPISGHRSVSWYQQTPGQGLQFLFEYFSETQRNKGNFPGRFSGRQFSNSRSEMNVSTLELGDSALYLCASSDTDPYEQYFGPGTRLTVT.